The rows below give T cell receptor beta chains drawn from one sample of a study of blood T cell repertoires in COVID-19. Data came from immunoSEQ multiplex PCR; TCRdb stores just in-frame clones and leaves some out. The table has 200,000 to 300,000 clones, approximately 90% seen once. Sequenced sample: PBMCs or T cells enriched from blood (not recorded which). These receptors all stem from a middle-aged man who had recovered from COVID-19. CDR3s include the opening cysteine and the closing phenylalanine or tryptophan. Fields, in order: clone size, D gene, V gene, J gene, CDR3 protein, CDR3 DNA. The D gene is left open where the match is weak. Size is stated for part of the rows, as once, few or many counts, or as a class when the clone is expanded.

clone_size: -
d_call: -
v_call: TRBV4-2
j_call: TRBJ2-5
cdr3_aa: CASSQTGQLQETQYF
cdr3_nt: TGTGCCAGCAGCCAAACCGGACAGCTACAAGAGACCCAGTACTTC

clone_size: -
d_call: -
v_call: TRBV19
j_call: TRBJ2-2
cdr3_aa: CASSINPSSNTGELFF
cdr3_nt: TGTGCCAGTAGTATAAATCCTAGCTCGAACACCGGGGAGCTGTTTTTT

clone_size: -
d_call: TRBD2
v_call: TRBV10-3
j_call: TRBJ2-3
cdr3_aa: CAISTGLAGVSTDTQYF
cdr3_nt: TGTGCCATCAGCACGGGACTAGCGGGAGTAAGCACAGATACGCAGTATTTT

clone_size: once
d_call: -
v_call: TRBV9
j_call: TRBJ2-7
cdr3_aa: CASSAQGYFNEQYF
cdr3_nt: TGTGCCAGCAGCGCCCAGGGTTACTTTAATGAGCAGTACTTC

clone_size: -
d_call: -
v_call: TRBV28
j_call: TRBJ2-7
cdr3_aa: CASSFVLGLDLDPQEAAYEQYF
cdr3_nt: TGTGCCAGCAGTTTCGTGTTGGGGTTGGATCTAGACCCCCAGGAGGCAGCCTACGAGCAGTACTTC

clone_size: -
d_call: TRBD2
v_call: TRBV7-6
j_call: TRBJ2-7
cdr3_aa: CASSLISPLAGGPYEQYF
cdr3_nt: TGTGCCAGCAGCTTAATATCCCCACTAGCGGGAGGGCCCTACGAGCAGTACTTC

clone_size: once
d_call: TRBD2
v_call: TRBV7-3
j_call: TRBJ2-1
cdr3_aa: CASSQQAGLAGVVDQFF
cdr3_nt: TGTGCCAGCAGCCAGCAAGCGGGACTAGCGGGAGTTGTGGATCAGTTCTTC

clone_size: -
d_call: -
v_call: TRBV30
j_call: TRBJ2-2
cdr3_aa: CAWSTGYSNTGELFF
cdr3_nt: TGTGCCTGGAGCACAGGGTACTCGAACACCGGGGAGCTGTTTTTT

clone_size: -
d_call: TRBD2
v_call: TRBV6-2/TRBV6-3
j_call: TRBJ2-5
cdr3_aa: CASSYSTWTSEGQETQYF
cdr3_nt: TGTGCCAGCAGTTACTCTACCTGGACTAGCGAAGGGCAAGAGACCCAGTACTTC

clone_size: -
d_call: -
v_call: TRBV30
j_call: TRBJ2-3
cdr3_aa: CAWSVRRSGTSDTQYF
cdr3_nt: TGTGCCTGGAGTGTAAGGCGGTCTGGGACTTCAGATACGCAGTATTTT

clone_size: -
d_call: TRBD2
v_call: TRBV4-2
j_call: TRBJ2-3
cdr3_aa: CASSQDLPRGRVTDTQYF
cdr3_nt: TGTGCCAGCAGCCAAGATCTCCCCCGCGGGAGGGTCACAGATACGCAGTATTTT

clone_size: -
d_call: -
v_call: TRBV5-5
j_call: TRBJ2-7
cdr3_aa: CASRNLFGQPETYEQYF
cdr3_nt: TGTGCCAGCAGAAACCTATTCGGACAGCCGGAGACCTACGAGCAGTACTTC

clone_size: -
d_call: -
v_call: TRBV9
j_call: TRBJ2-2
cdr3_aa: CASSVATLGLQGNTGELFF
cdr3_nt: TGTGCCAGCAGCGTAGCTACCTTGGGGCTTCAGGGAAACACCGGGGAGCTGTTTTTT

clone_size: -
d_call: TRBD1
v_call: TRBV27
j_call: TRBJ1-1
cdr3_aa: CASSLSSPFGQGFAEAFF
cdr3_nt: TGTGCCAGCAGTTTATCGTCCCCATTTGGACAGGGGTTTGCTGAAGCTTTCTTT

clone_size: -
d_call: -
v_call: TRBV30
j_call: TRBJ1-4
cdr3_aa: CAWSVQRAGEREKLFF
cdr3_nt: TGTGCCTGGAGTGTACAAAGAGCGGGGGAGCGTGAAAAACTGTTTTTT

clone_size: -
d_call: -
v_call: TRBV13
j_call: TRBJ2-3
cdr3_aa: CASSLLTDTQYF
cdr3_nt: TGTGCCAGCAGCTTATTAACAGATACGCAGTATTTT

clone_size: -
d_call: TRBD1
v_call: TRBV6-5
j_call: TRBJ2-3
cdr3_aa: CASRDRVADTQYF
cdr3_nt: TGTGCCAGCCGAGACAGGGTAGCAGATACGCAGTATTTT